This record concerns one T cell receptor (beta chain) sequence. Its antigen is still unknown. This specimen comes from a study of cytomegalovirus exposure and HLA in healthy donors. Study conclusions and caveats: Across donors, presence/absence analyses took sequencing depth to be roughly uniform. Cytomegalovirus-associated TCR beta chains were listed, numbering some 180.

This CDR3 region has 16 residues. V lost 3 bases, J lost 4 bases, and 18 bases lay in between. Germline values: CDR1 MNHNS, CDR2 SASEGT. PCR used 60 Vbeta primers and 13 Jbeta primers. Profiling relied on immunoSEQ multiplex PCR, and the TCRdb table lists in-frame clones only, not all of them. Here the sample spans about 170,000 clones, roughly two thirds being singletons. Sequencing was carried out using PBMCs. This TCR came from a young woman in good health and CMV-seropositive. This rearrangement joins TRBV6-1 to TRBJ1-1; D unresolved. The CDR3 reads CASSDSYSFAGTEAFF. The CDR3 DNA reads as TGTGCCAGCAGTGATTCGTATAGCTTCGCGGGCACTGAAGCTTTCTTT.